Detailed here is one TCR beta chain. The data stem from a study of blood T cell repertoires in COVID-19. Original processing methods: By means of reference gene primer amplification, nucleated cell counts were estimated. Measured with immunoSEQ multiplex PCR; TCRdb has only the in-frame clones, and not every one. V, J and clone size derive from that table, while D and trimming were established from the DNA sequence. The sample gives around 130,000 clones, around 81% of which show up once; about 9.6% is in the top ten. This CDR3 is built from 16 residues. Trimming took off 5 bases at V and 2 bases at J, with 18 bases between the two ends. Looked up from germline, CDR1 is LGHDT and CDR2 is YNNKEL (reference sequence).

V is TRBV3-1 (or the pseudogene TRBV3-2) and J is TRBJ2-5, with a weak D call TRBD1 (5 bases). The sequence was collected from a man between 40 and 49 years old with active or convalescent COVID-19. The sequenced material came from peripheral blood. The CDR3 region is CASSARQGSGQETQYF. DNA of the CDR3: TGTGCCAGCAGCGCCAGGCAGGGTAGTGGACAAGAGACCCAGTACTTC.